A selection of T cell receptor beta chains follows, all from one sample in a study of blood T cell repertoires in COVID-19. TCRdb's table, derived via immunoSEQ multiplex PCR, lists solely in-frame clones and lacks some. Of 25,000 to 35,000 clones listed, roughly 87% are singletons. Specimen: peripheral blood. These receptors were collected from a man aged 55-75 years with active COVID-19. The CDR3 runs from the conserved cysteine through the conserved F or W. The D gene is left open where the match is weak. The listing skips clone size in some rows; elsewhere it reads once, few, many or a size class.

j_gene: TRBJ2-2
abundance: once
v_gene: TRBV19
d_gene: -
CDR3aa: CASSRSGVNTGELFF
CDR3nt: TGTGCCAGTAGTCGGTCGGGAGTAAACACCGGGGAGCTGTTTTTT

j_gene: TRBJ1-1
abundance: -
v_gene: TRBV27
d_gene: -
CDR3aa: CASSSGTTTNTEAFF
CDR3nt: TGTGCCAGCAGTTCAGGGACAACGACGAACACTGAAGCTTTCTTT

j_gene: TRBJ1-2
abundance: -
v_gene: TRBV27
d_gene: TRBD1
CDR3aa: CASSAPGQGAKGYTF
CDR3nt: TGTGCCAGCAGTGCCCCCGGACAGGGGGCTAAAGGCTACACCTTC

j_gene: TRBJ2-1
abundance: -
v_gene: TRBV6-2/TRBV6-3
d_gene: TRBD2
CDR3aa: CASSRNGGLAGIHNEQFF
CDR3nt: TGTGCCAGCAGCCGAAACGGCGGACTAGCGGGGATACACAATGAGCAGTTCTTC

j_gene: TRBJ1-1
abundance: -
v_gene: TRBV9
d_gene: -
CDR3aa: CASSVEHNTEAFF
CDR3nt: TGTGCCAGCAGCGTAGAACATAACACTGAAGCTTTCTTT

j_gene: TRBJ1-4
abundance: -
v_gene: TRBV6-5
d_gene: -
CDR3aa: CASSLTGHHNEKLFF
CDR3nt: TGTGCCAGCAGTTTAACCGGACACCATAATGAAAAACTGTTTTTT

j_gene: TRBJ2-2
abundance: -
v_gene: TRBV7-2
d_gene: -
CDR3aa: CASSKFRSGELFF
CDR3nt: TGTGCCAGCAGCAAGTTTCGTAGCGGGGAGCTGTTTTTT

j_gene: TRBJ2-2
abundance: -
v_gene: TRBV7-2
d_gene: TRBD2
CDR3aa: CASSSRTSGGPNTGELFF
CDR3nt: TGTGCCAGCAGCTCAAGAACTAGCGGGGGGCCGAACACCGGGGAGCTGTTTTTT

j_gene: TRBJ2-7
abundance: -
v_gene: TRBV10-3
d_gene: -
CDR3aa: CAIKEGGPSSYEQYF
CDR3nt: TGTGCCATCAAAGAAGGGGGACCTAGCTCCTACGAGCAGTACTTC

j_gene: TRBJ2-7
abundance: -
v_gene: TRBV4-2
d_gene: TRBD2
CDR3aa: CASSQSLAGVYEQYF
CDR3nt: TGTGCCAGCAGCCAATCGCTAGCGGGGGTATACGAGCAGTACTTC

j_gene: TRBJ2-2
abundance: -
v_gene: TRBV5-1
d_gene: TRBD2
CDR3aa: CASGVAGAGELFF
CDR3nt: TGCGCCAGCGGAGTGGCGGGGGCCGGGGAGCTGTTTTTT